This T cell receptor beta chain was sequenced for a study of cytomegalovirus exposure and HLA in healthy donors. For the study at large: Out of 150 million to 200 million T cells, an earlier analysis found around 110 million unique TCR beta sequences in total. Study results and limitations: Judged likely to be a sequencing artifact was a cluster of highly shared sequence variants.

The length of the CDR3 is 14 residues. CDR1 is SGDLS, CDR2 YYNGEE, per germline. Trimming shortened V by 2 bases and J by 7 bases, and 13 bases separated the two germline ends. The PCR made use of 60 Vbeta and 13 Jbeta primers. Some clones are missing from TCRdb's copy, which holds only in-frame ones; the method was immunoSEQ multiplex PCR. This table holds about 130,000 clones, roughly 88% found once. Of note for this clone: Its antigen remains unknown.

This receptor was obtained from a boy younger than 18 in good health and CMV-seronegative. The material sequenced was PBMCs. The gene calls are TRBV9 and TRBJ2-1, with TRBD1 as a possible D gene (5 bases). The CDR3 region has the DNA TGTGCCAGCAGCGTGAGGCTAGGGGATAATGAGCAGTTCTTC. Amino acid sequence: CASSVRLGDNEQFF.